The clone carrying this T cell receptor beta chain was recorded many times. Its matching antigen is unknown. This sample was taken from a study of spatial heterogeneity in lung cancer. The sample's time point: sample taken at primary tumor resection. Unsorted whole RNA of tumor, nontumor lung or frozen PBMC was sequenced. TCR cDNA molecules each had a unique molecular identifier. MiXCR, applied by TCRdb to the 5' RACE reads, yields one record per CDR3 protein. The sample has roughly 11,000 distinct CDR3 sequences, just over 14% seen once. Findings and limits, study-wide: Coverage of tumor T cells, by estimate, reached approximately 7% for alpha chains and approximately 12% for beta chains. Counts of expanded intratumoral alpha and beta TCRs tracked tumor mutation counts.

This clonotype originated in a male donor with early-stage non-small cell lung cancer. The material sequenced was lung tumor tissue, taken at surgery.

CDR3 sequence reads: CASSFDRGKGSPLHF. The CDR3 DNA reads as TGTGCCAGCAGCTTTGACAGGGGTAAAGGATCACCCCTCCACTTT. V is TRBV5-4 and J is TRBJ1-6; 8 bases map to TRBD1. Germline CDR1 is SGHNT and CDR2 is YYREEE (reference sequence). This CDR3 is 15 amino acids long. Unmatched junction bases numbered 8, after V lost 2 bases and J lost 10 bases.